This T cell receptor beta chain was retrieved from a study of cytomegalovirus exposure and HLA in healthy donors. PCR primers comprised 60 Vbeta and 13 Jbeta primers. Measured with immunoSEQ multiplex PCR; TCRdb has only the in-frame clones, and not every one. The repertoire has 120,000 to 150,000 clones, around three quarters of them found once; the top ten carry roughly 2%. Whole-study results and caveats: CMV antigen specificity was confirmed in vitro for a few CMV-associated chains.

This clone has a handful of counts. Antigen: not known. Material for sequencing was PBMCs. The source is a young man in good health and CMV-seronegative.

Written as DNA, the CDR3 is TGTGCCACTAAAGACGAGCGGGCACACGCGTACAATGAGCAGTTCTTC. The encoded protein is CATKDERAHAYNEQFF. The chain is built from TRBV15 and TRBJ2-1, with D perhaps TRBD2 (6 bases). Per germline, CDR1 LNHNV and CDR2 YYDKDF (reference sequence). The CDR3 consists of 16 residues. Trimming shortened V by 9 bases and J by 4 bases, and 22 bases separated the two germline ends.